This T cell receptor (beta chain) was recovered during a study of sequential checkpoint blockade in melanoma. The table came from immunoSEQ multiplex PCR; TCRdb's copy has only in-frame clones and leaves some out. The sample yields about 210 clones, about 20% seen once. Treatment of the sample: randomized to nivolumab then ipilimumab (arm A) or the reverse (arm B). The germline V and J ends were trimmed by 2 bases and 8 bases, with 15 bases remaining between them. The CDR3 is made up of 14 amino acids. Per germline, CDR1 MNHGY and CDR2 SAAAGT. This clone was observed a few times. The antigen remains unidentified. Study conclusions and caveats: T-cell fraction and clonality followed PD-L1 and CD8+ counts, not mutational load.

The rearrangement links TRBV6-8 to TRBJ1-2; the D is unclear. The specimen comprised tumor tissue (inferred from file names), sampled from a patient given nivolumab and ipilimumab in sequence. This TCR derives from a human donor with melanoma. CDR3 in DNA: TGTGCCAGCAGTTACGCTACGGACGGAAGAGGCTACACCTTC. It is translated as CASSYATDGRGYTF.